The next 5 T cell receptor beta chains were all read from a single sample in a study of T cell clusters in autoimmune cytopenias. TRB amplification used approximately 250 ng of peripheral blood genomic DNA. One tube held mixed TRB-A and TRB-B primer pools for touch-down PCR. From the multiplex PCR reads, TCRdb lists one entry per CDR3 protein and no DNA. This sample's table reports about 2,000 distinct CDR3 sequences. The source material was peripheral blood. The receptors derive from a human donor with an autoimmune cytopenia or autoimmune hepatitis (not recorded which).

This clonotype registers medium-sized by frequency. The chain couples TRBV12-3 or TRBV12-4 to TRBJ2-7; TCRdb designates TRBD2, a call that cannot be tested without DNA. This CDR3 has 15 residues. CDR3 amino acids: CASSRLAGHFGEQYF.

The rearrangement joins TRBV19 to TRBJ2-1; lacking DNA, the TRBD2 call made by TCRdb goes unchecked. Germline loops: CDR1 LNHDA, CDR2 SQIVND (reference sequence). The CDR3 runs to 15 residues. The CDR3 reads CASSMSLAVNNEQFF.

This sequence joins TRBV27 and TRBJ1-4. CDR1 MNHEY and CDR2 SMNVEV come from the germline V gene (reference sequence). The CDR3 is made up of 15 amino acids. The CDR3 loop reads CAISVGFEENKKLFF.

CDR3 region: CASSPLAGARLTYEQYF. The chain has TRBV6-5 and TRBJ2-7; TCRdb outputs TRBD2, but without DNA this stays unchecked. The germline V gene encodes CDR1 MNHEY and CDR2 SVGAGI. This CDR3 spans 17 amino acids.

The rearrangement uses TRBV28 and TRBJ1-2. The CDR3 consists of 12 residues. The V gene's germline CDR1 is MDHEN and CDR2 SYDVKM. CDR3 sequence: CASRSDNYGYTF.